The sequence of this T cell receptor (beta chain) was determined in a study of blood T cells in healthy people across ages. The study's findings and limits: Both higher diversity and more naive CD4+ cells marked long-lived donors when set against aged donors.

In the case of this clonotype: The antigen is undetermined.

A sample-barcoded 5' primer and a J-beta primer mix were used in a second PCR of about 7 to 12 cycles. TCRdb reanalysed the 5' RACE reads using MiXCR and keeps one entry per CDR3 protein. The profile shows approximately 320,000 distinct CDR3 sequences, 25% to 30% of them singletons. Germline CDR1 reads DFQATT; CDR2 reads SNEGSKA (reference sequence). V lost 3 bases to trimming and J lost 7 bases; unmatched junction nucleotides: 5. This CDR3 comprises 15 residues. This TCR derives from a woman in her seventies in good health. V gene TRBV20-1 combines with J gene TRBJ2-2; 13 bases are shared with TRBD2. Sequenced sample: blood. Written as DNA, the CDR3 is TGCAGTGCTAGGGGGACTAGCGGGATCGGCGGGGAGCTGTTTTTT. It yields the protein CSARGTSGIGGELFF.